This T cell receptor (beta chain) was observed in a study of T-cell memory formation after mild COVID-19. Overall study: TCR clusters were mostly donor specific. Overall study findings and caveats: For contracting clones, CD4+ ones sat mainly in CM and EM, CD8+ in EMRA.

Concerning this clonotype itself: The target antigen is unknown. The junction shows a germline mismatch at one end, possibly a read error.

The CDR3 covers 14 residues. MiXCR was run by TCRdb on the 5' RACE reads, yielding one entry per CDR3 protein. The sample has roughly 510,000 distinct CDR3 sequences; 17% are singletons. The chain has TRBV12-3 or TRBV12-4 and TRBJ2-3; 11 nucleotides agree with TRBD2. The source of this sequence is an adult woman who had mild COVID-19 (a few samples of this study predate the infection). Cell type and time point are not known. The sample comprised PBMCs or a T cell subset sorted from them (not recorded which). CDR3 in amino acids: CASSIAGGSDTQYF. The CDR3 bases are TGTGCCAGCAGTATAGCGGGGGGGTCGGATACGCAGTATTTT.